This TCR beta chain was found in a study of shared clonotypes between healthy human individuals. Study as a whole: Three plates each covered CD4 naive and memory; CD8 naive two, CD8 memory one. General study findings and limits: Since donors were few, the genetic and exposure-history diversity represented was limited. Larger richness was generally estimated for naive than memory subsets.

This CDR3 has 9 residues. Germline CDR1 is KGHSH and CDR2 is LQKENI. On this clone: Antigen specificity is unknown. One end of the junction varies from germline; a read error may be responsible.

Naive CD8 cells comprised CD45RO-negative, CCR7-positively selected cells, excluding terminally differentiated effector memory CD45RA+ cells. At the deep level, the assay was run. The table came from immunoSEQ multiplex PCR; TCRdb's copy has only in-frame clones and leaves some out. The table lists under 850,000 clones, approximately 92% of them singletons. The TCR comes from a man aged 25 to 40 in good health. The sample consisted of naive CD8+ T cells sorted from blood. The chain links TRBV18 to TRBJ2-7, with D hard to call. In DNA form, the CDR3 reads TGTGCCAGCTCACCTAGGTGTGACTTC. The encoded protein is CASSPRCDF.